This entry is about one T cell receptor (beta chain). Produced via immunoSEQ multiplex PCR; TCRdb's table is partial and in-frame only. The table records more than 100,000 clones, about 90% of them present only once. This entry is derived from a study of blood T cell repertoires in COVID-19. Study-level information: The cDNA or gDNA used as material had been derived from T cells, B-cell-depleted T cells, or PBMCs.

The CDR3 sequence is 20 residues long. Germline assignment: CDR1 LGHNA and CDR2 YNFKEQ. Trimming removed 0 bases from V and 4 bases from J; junction bases left unmatched: 15. The V call is TRBV4-2, the J call TRBJ1-2; 12 positions match TRBD1. The sequenced sample consisted of peripheral blood. The clonotype comes from a man aged 45 to 65 in a cohort sampled during active COVID-19. The CDR3 reads CASSQEASGTGGSVSYGYTF. CDR3 in DNA: TGTGCCAGCAGCCAAGAGGCGTCTGGGACAGGGGGCTCCGTCAGCTATGGCTACACCTTC.